Listed below are T cell receptor beta chains from one sample, sequenced in a study of T cell responses to AZD1222 COVID-19 vaccine. The protocol was immunoSEQ multiplex PCR, while the TCRdb copy is restricted to in-frame clones and leaves out a portion. The data contain about 160,000 clones, 88% of them seen just once; the ten biggest clones take up around 5.5%. Sequenced here: peripheral blood, sampled on day 0 of AZD1222 vaccination. The receptors were gathered from an adult in good health. The CDR3 runs from the conserved cysteine through the conserved F or W. A D gene is named only where the DNA matches it firmly. Size tells how often a clone was seen (once, few, many) or the class of an expanded clone, and some rows leave it out.

j_call: TRBJ1-2
v_call: TRBV7-3
d_call: TRBD1
clone_size: .
cdr3_aa: CASSPKGDRGLSPNYGYTF
cdr3_nt: TGTGCCAGCAGCCCAAAGGGCGACAGGGGGCTCTCTCCTAACTATGGCTACACCTTC

j_call: TRBJ1-2
v_call: TRBV9
d_call: .
clone_size: .
cdr3_aa: CASSVNLAGQGRRGYTF
cdr3_nt: TGTGCCAGCAGCGTCAACCTCGCCGGGCAGGGAAGACGTGGCTACACCTTC

j_call: TRBJ2-7
v_call: TRBV27
d_call: .
clone_size: .
cdr3_aa: CASSLSPWGEQYF
cdr3_nt: TGTGCCAGCAGTTTATCTCCCTGGGGCGAGCAGTACTTC

j_call: TRBJ2-7
v_call: TRBV29-1
d_call: TRBD1
clone_size: .
cdr3_aa: CSAARDSLGLGYEQYF
cdr3_nt: TGCAGCGCTGCCCGGGACAGTCTAGGTTTGGGCTACGAGCAGTACTTC

j_call: TRBJ2-7
v_call: TRBV7-2
d_call: .
clone_size: .
cdr3_aa: CASTFSAGLRGSTYEQYF
cdr3_nt: TGTGCCAGCACCTTCTCGGCCGGGCTCAGGGGATCCACCTACGAGCAGTACTTC

j_call: TRBJ1-2
v_call: TRBV27
d_call: .
clone_size: .
cdr3_aa: CASSFGRNYGYTF
cdr3_nt: TGTGCCAGCAGTTTCGGCAGAAACTATGGCTACACCTTC

j_call: TRBJ2-6
v_call: TRBV21-1
d_call: .
clone_size: few
cdr3_aa: CASPPISVPSGANVLTF
cdr3_nt: TGTGCCAGCCCACCGATTAGCGTACCTTCTGGGGCCAACGTCCTGACTTTC

j_call: TRBJ1-2
v_call: TRBV29-1
d_call: TRBD1
clone_size: .
cdr3_aa: CSVAGDRVYGYTF
cdr3_nt: TGCAGCGTTGCGGGGGACAGGGTCTATGGCTACACCTTC

j_call: TRBJ1-3
v_call: TRBV5-4
d_call: TRBD1
clone_size: .
cdr3_aa: CASSWDRGGNTIYF
cdr3_nt: TGTGCCAGCAGCTGGGACAGGGGGGGAAACACCATATATTTT

j_call: TRBJ2-3
v_call: TRBV5-1
d_call: TRBD1
clone_size: .
cdr3_aa: CASSLADRVTDTQYF
cdr3_nt: TGCGCCAGCAGCTTGGCGGACAGGGTGACAGATACGCAGTATTTT

j_call: TRBJ2-7
v_call: TRBV7-9
d_call: .
clone_size: .
cdr3_aa: CASSLDMSYEQYF
cdr3_nt: TGTGCCAGCAGCTTAGACATGTCCTACGAGCAGTACTTC

j_call: TRBJ2-7
v_call: TRBV5-6
d_call: .
clone_size: .
cdr3_aa: CASSFRGVTYEQYF
cdr3_nt: TGTGCCAGCAGCTTTCGGGGCGTAACCTACGAGCAGTACTTC